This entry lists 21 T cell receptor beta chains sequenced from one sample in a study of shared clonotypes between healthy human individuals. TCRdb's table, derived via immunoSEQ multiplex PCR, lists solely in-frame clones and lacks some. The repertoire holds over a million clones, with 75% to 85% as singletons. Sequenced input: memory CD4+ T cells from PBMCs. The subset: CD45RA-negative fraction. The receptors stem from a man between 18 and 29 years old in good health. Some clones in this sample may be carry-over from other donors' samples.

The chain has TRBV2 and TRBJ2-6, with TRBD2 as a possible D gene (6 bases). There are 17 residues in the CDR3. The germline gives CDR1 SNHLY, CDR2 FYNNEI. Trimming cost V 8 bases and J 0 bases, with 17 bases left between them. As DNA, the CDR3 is TGTGCCAGCGAGTTCGCGGGACTCCGCTCTGGGGCCAACGTCCTGACTTTC. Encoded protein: CASEFAGLRSGANVLTF.

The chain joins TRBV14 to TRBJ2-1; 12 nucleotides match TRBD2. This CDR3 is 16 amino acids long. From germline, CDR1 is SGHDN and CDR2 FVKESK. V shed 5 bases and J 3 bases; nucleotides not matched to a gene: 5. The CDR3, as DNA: TGTGCCAGCAGCTTTCTAGCGGGAGGGCTCTACAATGAGCAGTTCTTC. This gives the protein CASSFLAGGLYNEQFF.

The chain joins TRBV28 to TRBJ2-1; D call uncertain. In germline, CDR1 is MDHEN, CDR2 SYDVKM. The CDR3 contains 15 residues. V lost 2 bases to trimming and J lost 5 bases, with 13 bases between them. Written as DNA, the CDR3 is TGTGCCAGCAGTTTAGGAGCCTTGGGTAACAATGAGCAGTTCTTC. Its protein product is CASSLGALGNNEQFF.

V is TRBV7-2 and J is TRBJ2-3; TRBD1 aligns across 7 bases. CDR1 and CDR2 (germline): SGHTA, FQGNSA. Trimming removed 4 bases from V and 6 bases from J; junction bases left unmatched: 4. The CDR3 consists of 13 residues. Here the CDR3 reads CASSSDRSDTQYF. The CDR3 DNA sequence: TGTGCCAGCAGCTCGGACAGGTCCGATACGCAGTATTTT.

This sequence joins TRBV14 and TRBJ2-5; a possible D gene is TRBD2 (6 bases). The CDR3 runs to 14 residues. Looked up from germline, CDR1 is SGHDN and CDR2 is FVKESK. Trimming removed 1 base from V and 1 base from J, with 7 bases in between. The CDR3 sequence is CASSQVGSQETQYF. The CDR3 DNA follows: TGTGCCAGCAGCCAAGTCGGGAGCCAAGAGACCCAGTACTTC.

The CDR3 spells CILAGDNEQFF. CDR3 sequence (DNA): TGCATATTAGCGGGAGACAATGAGCAGTTCTTC. V is TRBV20-1 and J is TRBJ2-1, with 9 bases aligning to TRBD2. This CDR3 is 11 amino acids long. Germline V gives CDR1 DFQATT, CDR2 SNEGSKA (reference sequence).

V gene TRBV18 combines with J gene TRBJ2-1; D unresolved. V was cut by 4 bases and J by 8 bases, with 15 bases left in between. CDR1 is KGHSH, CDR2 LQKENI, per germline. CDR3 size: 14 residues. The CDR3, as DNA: TGTGCCAGCTCACGGGCCCAAGCGTCGGATGAGCAGTTCTTC. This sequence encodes CASSRAQASDEQFF.

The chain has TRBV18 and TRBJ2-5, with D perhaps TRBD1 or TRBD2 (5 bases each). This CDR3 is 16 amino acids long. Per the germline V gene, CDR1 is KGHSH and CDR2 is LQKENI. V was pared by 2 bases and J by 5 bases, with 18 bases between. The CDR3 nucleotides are TGTGCCAGCTCACCAATTGGAGCCCCCGAGGGGGAGACCCAGTACTTC. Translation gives CASSPIGAPEGETQYF.

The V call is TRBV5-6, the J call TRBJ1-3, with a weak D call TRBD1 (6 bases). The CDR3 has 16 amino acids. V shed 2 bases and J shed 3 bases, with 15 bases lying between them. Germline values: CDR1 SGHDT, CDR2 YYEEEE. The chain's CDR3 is CASSFGRGALGNTIYF. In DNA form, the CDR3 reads TGTGCCAGCAGCTTTGGTAGGGGGGCACTTGGAAACACCATATATTTT.

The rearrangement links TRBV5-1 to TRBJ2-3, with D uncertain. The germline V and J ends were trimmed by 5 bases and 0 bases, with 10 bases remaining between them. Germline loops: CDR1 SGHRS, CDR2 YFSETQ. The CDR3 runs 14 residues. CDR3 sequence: CASRRAASTDTQYF. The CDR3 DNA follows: TGCGCCAGCAGAAGGGCAGCTAGCACAGATACGCAGTATTTT.

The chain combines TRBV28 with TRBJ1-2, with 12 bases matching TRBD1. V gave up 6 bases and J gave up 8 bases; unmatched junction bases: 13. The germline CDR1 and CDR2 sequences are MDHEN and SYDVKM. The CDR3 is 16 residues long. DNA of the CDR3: TGTGCCAGCAGCCATCTTCCGGGACAGGGGGCGGGAGGCTACACCTTC. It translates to CASSHLPGQGAGGYTF.

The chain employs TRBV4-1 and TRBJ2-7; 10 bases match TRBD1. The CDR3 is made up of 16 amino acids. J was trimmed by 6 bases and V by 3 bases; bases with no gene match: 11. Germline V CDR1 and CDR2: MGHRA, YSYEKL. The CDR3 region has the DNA TGCGCCAGCAGCCAGGACCCGGGACAGGGGATGCGCGAGCAGTACTTC. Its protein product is CASSQDPGQGMREQYF.

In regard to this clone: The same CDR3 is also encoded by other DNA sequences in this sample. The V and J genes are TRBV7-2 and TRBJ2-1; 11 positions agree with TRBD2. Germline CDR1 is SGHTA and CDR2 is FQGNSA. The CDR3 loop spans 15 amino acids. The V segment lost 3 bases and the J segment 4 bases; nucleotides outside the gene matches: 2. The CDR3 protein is CASSFSGRAYNEQFF. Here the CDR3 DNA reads TGTGCCAGCAGCTTTAGCGGGAGGGCTTACAATGAGCAGTTCTTC.

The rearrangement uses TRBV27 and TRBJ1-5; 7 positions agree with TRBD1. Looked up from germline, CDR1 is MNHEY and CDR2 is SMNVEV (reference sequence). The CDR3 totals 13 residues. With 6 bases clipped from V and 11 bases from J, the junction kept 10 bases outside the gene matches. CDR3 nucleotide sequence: TGTGCCAGCAGGCGACAGGGTGGCGGAGCCCAGCATTTT. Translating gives CASRRQGGGAQHF.

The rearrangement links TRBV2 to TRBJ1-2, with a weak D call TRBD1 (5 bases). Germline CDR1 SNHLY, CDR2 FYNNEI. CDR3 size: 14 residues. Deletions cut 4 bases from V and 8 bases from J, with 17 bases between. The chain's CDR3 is CASSGGGGIRGYTF. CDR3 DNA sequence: TGTGCCAGCAGTGGCGGGGGAGGCATAAGAGGCTACACCTTC.

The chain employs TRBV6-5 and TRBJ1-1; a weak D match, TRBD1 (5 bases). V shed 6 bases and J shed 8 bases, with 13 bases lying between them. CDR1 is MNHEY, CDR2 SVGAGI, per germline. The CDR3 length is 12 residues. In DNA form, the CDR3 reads TGTGCCAGCAGCCAACGTGGGGGGGAAGCTTTCTTT. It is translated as CASSQRGGEAFF.

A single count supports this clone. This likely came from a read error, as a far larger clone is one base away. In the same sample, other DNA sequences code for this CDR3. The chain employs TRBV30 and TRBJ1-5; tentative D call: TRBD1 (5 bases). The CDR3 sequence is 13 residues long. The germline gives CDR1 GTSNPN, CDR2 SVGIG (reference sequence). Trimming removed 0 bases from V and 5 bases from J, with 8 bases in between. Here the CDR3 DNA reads TGTGCCTGGAGTGTCGGAGGGGATCAGCCCCAGCATTTT. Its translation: CAWSVGGDQPQHF.

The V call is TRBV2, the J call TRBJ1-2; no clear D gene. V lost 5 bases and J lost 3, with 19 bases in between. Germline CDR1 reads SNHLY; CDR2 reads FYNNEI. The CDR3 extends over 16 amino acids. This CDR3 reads CASSPNFEITDYGYTF. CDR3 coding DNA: TGTGCCAGCAGTCCAAATTTCGAAATAACCGACTATGGCTACACCTTC.

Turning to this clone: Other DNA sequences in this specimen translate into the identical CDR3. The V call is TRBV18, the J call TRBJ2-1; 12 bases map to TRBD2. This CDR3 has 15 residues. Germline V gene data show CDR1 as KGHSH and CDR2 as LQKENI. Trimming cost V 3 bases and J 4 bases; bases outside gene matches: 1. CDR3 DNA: TGTGCCAGCTCACCTGGACTAGCGGGGTACAATGAGCAGTTCTTC. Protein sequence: CASSPGLAGYNEQFF.

As DNA, the CDR3 is TGTGCCAGCAGGGAGACCTTCTCTAACTATGGCTACACCTTC. Translated: CASRETFSNYGYTF. This chain links TRBV2 with TRBJ1-2; D gene unclear. Trimming removed 6 bases from V and 0 bases from J, with 11 bases in between. The CDR3 length is 14 residues. Germline CDR1 reads SNHLY; CDR2 reads FYNNEI. Full variable domain (missing parts from reference TRBV2 and TRBJ1-2): EPEVTQTPSHQVTQMGQEVILRCVPISNHLYFYWYRQILGQKVEFLVSFYNNEISEKSEIFDDQFSVERPDGSNFTLKIRSTKLEDSAMYFCASRETFSNYGYTFGSGTRLTVV.

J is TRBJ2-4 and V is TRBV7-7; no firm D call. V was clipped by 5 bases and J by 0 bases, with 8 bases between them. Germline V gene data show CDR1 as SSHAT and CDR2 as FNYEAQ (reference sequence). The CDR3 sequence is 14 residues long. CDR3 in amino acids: CASSTFLAKNIQYF. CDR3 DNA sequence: TGTGCCAGCAGCACGTTCTTAGCCAAAAACATTCAGTACTTC.